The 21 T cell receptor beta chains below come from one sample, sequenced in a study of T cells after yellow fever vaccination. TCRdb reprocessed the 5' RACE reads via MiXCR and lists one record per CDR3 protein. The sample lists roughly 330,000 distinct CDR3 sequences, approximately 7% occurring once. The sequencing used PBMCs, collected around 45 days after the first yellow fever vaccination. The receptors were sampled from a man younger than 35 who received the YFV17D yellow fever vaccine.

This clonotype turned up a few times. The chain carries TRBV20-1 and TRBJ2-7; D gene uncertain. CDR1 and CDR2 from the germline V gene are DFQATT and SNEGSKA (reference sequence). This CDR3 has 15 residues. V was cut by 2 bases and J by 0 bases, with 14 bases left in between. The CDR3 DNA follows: TGCAGTGCTAGAAATCGGCTCTTCGGCTCCTACGAGCAGTACGTC. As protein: CSARNRLFGSYEQYV.

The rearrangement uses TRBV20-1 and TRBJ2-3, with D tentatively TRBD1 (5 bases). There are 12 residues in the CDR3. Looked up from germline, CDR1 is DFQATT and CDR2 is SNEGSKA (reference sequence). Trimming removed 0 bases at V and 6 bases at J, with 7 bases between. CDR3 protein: CSARDHRDTQYF. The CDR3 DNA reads TGCAGTGCTAGAGATCACAGGGATACGCAGTATTTT.

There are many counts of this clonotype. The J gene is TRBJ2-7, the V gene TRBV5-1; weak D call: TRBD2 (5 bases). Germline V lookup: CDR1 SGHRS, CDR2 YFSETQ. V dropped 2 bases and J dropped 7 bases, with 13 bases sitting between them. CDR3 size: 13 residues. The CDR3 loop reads CASSFGDLGEQYV. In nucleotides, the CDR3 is TGCGCCAGCAGCTTCGGGGATCTGGGGGAGCAGTACGTC.

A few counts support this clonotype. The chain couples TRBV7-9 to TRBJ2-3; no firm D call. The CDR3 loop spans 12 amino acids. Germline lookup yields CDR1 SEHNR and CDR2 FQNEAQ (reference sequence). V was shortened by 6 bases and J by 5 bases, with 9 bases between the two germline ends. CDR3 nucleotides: TGTGCCAGCAGGGCTGGTGGAGATACGCAGTATTTT. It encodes CASRAGGDTQYF.

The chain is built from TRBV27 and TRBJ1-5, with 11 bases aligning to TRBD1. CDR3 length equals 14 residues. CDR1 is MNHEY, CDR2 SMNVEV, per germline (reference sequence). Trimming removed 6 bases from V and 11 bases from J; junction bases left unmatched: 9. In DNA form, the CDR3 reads TGTGCCAGCAGAGGACAGGGGGCTTCTTGGACCCAGCATTTT. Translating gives CASRGQGASWTQHF.

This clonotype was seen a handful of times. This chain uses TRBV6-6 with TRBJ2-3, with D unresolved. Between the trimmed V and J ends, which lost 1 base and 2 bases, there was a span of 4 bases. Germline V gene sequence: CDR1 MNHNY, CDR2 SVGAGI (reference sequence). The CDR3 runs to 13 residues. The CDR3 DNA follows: TGTGCCAGCAGTTACTTCGTCACAGATACGCAGTATTTT. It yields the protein CASSYFVTDTQYF.

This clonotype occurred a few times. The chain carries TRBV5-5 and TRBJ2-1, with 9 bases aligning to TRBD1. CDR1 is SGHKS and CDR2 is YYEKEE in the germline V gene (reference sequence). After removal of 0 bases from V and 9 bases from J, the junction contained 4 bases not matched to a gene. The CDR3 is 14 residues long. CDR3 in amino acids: CASSLVGQGAEQFF. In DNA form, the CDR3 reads TGTGCCAGCAGCTTGGTGGGACAGGGTGCTGAGCAGTTCTTC.

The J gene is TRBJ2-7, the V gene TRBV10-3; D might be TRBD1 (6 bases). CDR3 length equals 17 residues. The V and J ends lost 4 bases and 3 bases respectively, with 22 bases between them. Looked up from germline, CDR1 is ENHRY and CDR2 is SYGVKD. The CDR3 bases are TGTGCCATCAGTGGGTCGGCAGGGGACAAAATTATCTACGAGCAGTACTTC. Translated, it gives CAISGSAGDKIIYEQYF.

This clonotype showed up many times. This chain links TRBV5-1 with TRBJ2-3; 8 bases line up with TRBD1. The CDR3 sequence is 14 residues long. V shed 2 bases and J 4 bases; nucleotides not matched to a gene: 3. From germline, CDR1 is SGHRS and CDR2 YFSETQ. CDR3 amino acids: CASSLGTGSDTQYF. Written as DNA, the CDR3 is TGCGCCAGCAGCTTAGGGACAGGCTCAGATACGCAGTATTTT.

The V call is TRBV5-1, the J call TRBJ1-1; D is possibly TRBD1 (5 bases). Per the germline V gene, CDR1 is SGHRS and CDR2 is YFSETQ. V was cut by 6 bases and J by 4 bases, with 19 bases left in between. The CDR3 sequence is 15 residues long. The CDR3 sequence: CASTLVGAGSTEAFF. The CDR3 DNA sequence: TGCGCCAGCACCCTAGTAGGGGCGGGGAGCACTGAAGCTTTCTTT.

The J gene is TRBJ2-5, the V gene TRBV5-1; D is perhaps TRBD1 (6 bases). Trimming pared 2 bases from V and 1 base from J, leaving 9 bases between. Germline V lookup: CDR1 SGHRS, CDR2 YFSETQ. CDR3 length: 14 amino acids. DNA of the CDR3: TGCGCCAGCAGCTTACGGACAGCCCAAGAGACCCAGTACTTC. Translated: CASSLRTAQETQYF.

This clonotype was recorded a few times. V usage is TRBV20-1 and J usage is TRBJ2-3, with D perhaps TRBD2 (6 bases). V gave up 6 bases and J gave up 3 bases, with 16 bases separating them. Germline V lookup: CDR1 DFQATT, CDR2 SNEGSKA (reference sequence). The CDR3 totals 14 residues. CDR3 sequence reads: CSARGLSGTDTQYF. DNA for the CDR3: TGCAGTGCCCGCGGGCTTAGCGGAACAGATACGCAGTATTTT.

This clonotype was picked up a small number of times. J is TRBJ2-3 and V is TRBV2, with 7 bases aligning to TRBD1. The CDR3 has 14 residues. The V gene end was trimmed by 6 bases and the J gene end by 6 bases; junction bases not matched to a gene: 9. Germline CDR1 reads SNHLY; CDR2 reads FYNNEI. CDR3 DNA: TGTGCCAGCAGCGAACCGACAGGGTCCGATACGCAGTATTTT. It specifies CASSEPTGSDTQYF.

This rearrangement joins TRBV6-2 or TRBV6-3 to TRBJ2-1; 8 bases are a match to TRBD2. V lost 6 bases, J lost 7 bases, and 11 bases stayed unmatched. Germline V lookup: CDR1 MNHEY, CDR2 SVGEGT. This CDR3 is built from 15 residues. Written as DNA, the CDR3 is TGTGCCAGCAGCCCATCGGGGGGGCATTGGAATGAGCAGTTCTTC. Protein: CASSPSGGHWNEQFF.

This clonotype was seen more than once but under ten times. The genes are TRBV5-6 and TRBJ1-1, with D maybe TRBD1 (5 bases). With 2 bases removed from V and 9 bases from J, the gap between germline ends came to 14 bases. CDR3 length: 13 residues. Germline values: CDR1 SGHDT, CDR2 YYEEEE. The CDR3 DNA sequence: TGTGCCAGCAGCTTTAGTAGTAGGGACCAAGCTTTCTTT. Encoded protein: CASSFSSRDQAFF.

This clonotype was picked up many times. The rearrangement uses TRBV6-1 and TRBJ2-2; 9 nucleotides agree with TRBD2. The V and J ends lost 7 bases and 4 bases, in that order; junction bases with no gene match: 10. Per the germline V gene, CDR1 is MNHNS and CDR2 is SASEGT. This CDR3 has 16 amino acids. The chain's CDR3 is CASTSAGGRLTGELFF. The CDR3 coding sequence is TGTGCCAGCACGTCCGCGGGGGGGCGTCTCACCGGGGAGCTGTTTTTT.

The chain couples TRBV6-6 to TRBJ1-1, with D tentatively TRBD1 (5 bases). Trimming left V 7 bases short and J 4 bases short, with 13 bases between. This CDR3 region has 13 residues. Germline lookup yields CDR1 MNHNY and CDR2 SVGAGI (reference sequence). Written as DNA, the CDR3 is TGTGCCAGCATCTACGGGGGGACCACTGAAGCTTTCTTT. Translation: CASIYGGTTEAFF.

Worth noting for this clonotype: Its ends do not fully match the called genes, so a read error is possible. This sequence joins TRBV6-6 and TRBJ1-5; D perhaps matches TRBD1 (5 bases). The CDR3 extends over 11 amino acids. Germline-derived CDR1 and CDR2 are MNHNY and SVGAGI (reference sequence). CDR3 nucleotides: TGTACCAGCAGTCTCGGGGGGGCCCAGCATTTT. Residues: CTSSLGGAQHF.

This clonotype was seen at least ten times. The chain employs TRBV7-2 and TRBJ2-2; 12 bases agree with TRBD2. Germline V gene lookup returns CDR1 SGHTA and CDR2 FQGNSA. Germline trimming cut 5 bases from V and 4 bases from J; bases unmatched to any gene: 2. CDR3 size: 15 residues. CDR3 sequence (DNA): TGTGCCAGCAGCCGGGGACTAGCGGGCACCGGGGAGCTGTTTTTT. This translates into CASSRGLAGTGELFF.

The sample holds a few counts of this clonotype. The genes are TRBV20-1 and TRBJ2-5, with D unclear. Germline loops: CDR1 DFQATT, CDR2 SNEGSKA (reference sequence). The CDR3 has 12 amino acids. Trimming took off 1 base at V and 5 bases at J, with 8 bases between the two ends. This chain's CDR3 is CSARVPLETQYF. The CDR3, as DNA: TGCAGTGCTAGAGTTCCACTGGAGACCCAGTACTTC.

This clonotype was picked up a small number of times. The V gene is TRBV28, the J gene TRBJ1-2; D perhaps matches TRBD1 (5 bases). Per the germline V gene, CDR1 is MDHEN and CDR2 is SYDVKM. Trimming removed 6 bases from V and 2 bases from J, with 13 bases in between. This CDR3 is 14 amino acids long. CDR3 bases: TGTGCCAGCAGACCCCCCGGGGACAACTATGGCTACACCTTC. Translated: CASRPPGDNYGYTF.